These 15 T cell receptor beta chains came from one sample sequenced in a study of CD8 T cells in ankylosing spondylitis. From the 5' RACE reads, TCRdb called clonotypes with MiXCR, one entry per CDR3 protein. The sample consists of 250,000 to 300,000 distinct CDR3 sequences, 20% of them appearing once. What was sequenced was blood, either unsorted or a sorted T cell fraction (not recorded which). These receptors were obtained from a male donor with ankylosing spondylitis or in good health (not recorded which).

This clonotype was observed a few times. The V and J genes are TRBV12-5 and TRBJ2-1; maybe TRBD1 (6 bases). CDR1 is LGHNT, CDR2 FRNRAP, per germline. There are 15 residues in the CDR3. Trimming cost V 0 bases and J 8 bases, with 14 bases left between them. CDR3 residues: CASGLVWGLGDEQFF. DNA of the CDR3: TGTGCTAGTGGTTTGGTATGGGGGCTCGGGGATGAGCAGTTCTTC. The full variable domain, in which reference TRBV12-5 and TRBJ2-1 provide the parts outside the CDR3, is DARVTQTPRHKVTEMGQEVTMRCQPILGHNTVFWYRQTMMQGLELLAYFRNRAPLDDSGMPKDRFSAEMPDATLATLKIQPSEPRDSAVYFCASGLVWGLGDEQFFGPGTRLTVL.

This clonotype was seen a few times. The chain has TRBV28 and TRBJ2-1, with TRBD1 as a possible D gene (6 bases). This CDR3 is built from 14 residues. The V gene lost 7 bases and the J gene lost 13 bases, with 23 bases spanning the gap. CDR1 and CDR2 from the germline V gene are MDHEN and SYDVKM. The CDR3 DNA is TGTGCCAGCACCTCTGGTTCGGGACATAAGTTTCAGTTCTTC. It yields the protein CASTSGSGHKFQFF.

The chain is built from TRBV2 and TRBJ1-1; weak D call: TRBD1 (5 bases). Germline lookup yields CDR1 SNHLY and CDR2 FYNNEI. The CDR3 is 11 amino acids. The V gene lost 5 bases and the J gene lost 9 bases, with 10 bases spanning the gap. The CDR3 loop is CASSQWGQAFF. The CDR3 DNA sequence: TGTGCCAGCAGTCAATGGGGCCAAGCTTTCTTT.

The chain couples TRBV24-1 to TRBJ2-2; D is unclear. Germline V gives CDR1 KGHDR, CDR2 SFDVKD. CDR3 size: 15 residues. With 0 bases removed from V and 3 bases from J, the gap between germline ends came to 7 bases. The CDR3 nucleotides read TGTGCCACCAGTGATTTGACGTCAGACACCGGGGAGCTGTTTTTT. This sequence encodes CATSDLTSDTGELFF.

The table lists this clonotype with many counts. The rearrangement joins TRBV30 to TRBJ2-2; 10 positions match TRBD2. The CDR3 spans 16 residues. V was pared by 2 bases and J by 7 bases, with 10 bases of the junction left unmatched. Germline assignment: CDR1 GTSNPN and CDR2 SVGIG (reference sequence). The CDR3 DNA sequence: TGTGCCTGGAGTTGGGCTAGCGGGAGAGTAGTCGGGGAGCTGTTTTTT. It is translated as CAWSWASGRVVGELFF.

This chain joins TRBV5-1 and TRBJ2-1; tentatively, D is TRBD1 (6 bases). Germline V CDR1 and CDR2: SGHRS, YFSETQ. This CDR3 spans 14 amino acids. Trimming stripped 2 bases from V and 8 bases from J, with 14 bases between. CDR3 DNA: TGCGCCAGCAGCTTAGGGACATATAGGGATGAGCAGTTCTTC. The encoded protein is CASSLGTYRDEQFF. Full variable domain (missing parts from reference TRBV5-1 and TRBJ2-1): KAGVTQTPRYLIKTRGQQVTLSCSPISGHRSVSWYQQTPGQGLQFLFEYFSETQRNKGNFPGRFSGRQFSNSRSEMNVSTLELGDSALYLCASSLGTYRDEQFFGPGTRLTVL.

This chain links TRBV6-1 with TRBJ1-3; no reliable D call. CDR1 MNHNS and CDR2 SASEGT come from the germline V gene. Trimming removed 8 bases from V and 2 bases from J, with 10 bases in between. The CDR3 sequence is 13 residues long. CDR3 sequence (DNA): TGTGCCAGCCTTGGTCAGGCTGGAAACACCATATATTTT. It translates to CASLGQAGNTIYF.

The chain joins TRBV12-3 or TRBV12-4 to TRBJ2-5; 9 nucleotides line up with TRBD2. This CDR3 contains 13 residues. The CDR3, as DNA: TGTGCTTCTGGAGGCGGGAGGGGCGAGACCCAGTACTTC. Protein product: CASGGGRGETQYF.

About this clonotype: The germline gene is not matched at one end of the junction; a read error may be the cause. The rearrangement links TRBV5-5 to TRBJ2-1; D is uncertain. Germline V lookup: CDR1 SGHKS, CDR2 YYEKEE (reference sequence). This CDR3 spans 13 amino acids. The DNA for the CDR3 is TGTGCCGGCAGCTTGGCTGTCTACAATGAGCAGTTCTTC. Protein sequence: CAGSLAVYNEQFF.

The chain employs TRBV7-8 and TRBJ2-7, with TRBD2 as a possible D gene (6 bases). Germline values: CDR1 SGHVS, CDR2 FQNEAQ. V shed 3 bases and J shed 6 bases, with 12 bases lying between them. There are 13 residues in the CDR3. For the CDR3, the DNA is TGTGCCAGCAGCTTTCGGCTGGGGGGCGAGCAGTACGTC. This translates into CASSFRLGGEQYV.

CDR3 residues: CSVADSPGELFF. CDR3 coding DNA: TGCAGCGTTGCCGACAGCCCCGGGGAGCTGTTTTTT. V gene TRBV29-1 combines with J gene TRBJ2-2, with TRBD1 as a possible D gene (5 bases). With 4 bases removed from V and 6 bases from J, the gap between germline ends came to 9 bases. CDR3 length equals 12 residues. CDR1 and CDR2 (germline): SQVTM, ANQGSEA.

This clonotype was counted many times. The chain joins TRBV5-1 to TRBJ2-2, with D uncertain. The CDR3 is made up of 16 amino acids. Germline loops: CDR1 SGHRS, CDR2 YFSETQ. V lost 0 bases and J 0 bases, leaving 9 bases between the germline ends. As DNA, the CDR3 is TGCGCCAGCAGCTTGGGGGCTTGGCCGAACACCGGGGAGCTGTTTTTT. It yields the protein CASSLGAWPNTGELFF.

This clonotype showed up many times. This rearrangement joins TRBV20-1 to TRBJ2-7, with D possibly TRBD1 on 5 matching bases. Trimming took off 3 bases at V and 2 bases at J, with 11 bases between the two ends. CDR1 and CDR2 from the germline V gene are DFQATT and SNEGSKA (reference sequence). This CDR3 has 13 amino acids. CDR3 bases: TGCAGTGCTAGCCCCAGGGCTACCTACGAGCAGTACGTC. Residues: CSASPRATYEQYV.

This clonotype was seen ten or more times. The V call is TRBV20-1, the J call TRBJ2-7; D gene unclear. CDR3 length: 13 residues. Per germline, CDR1 DFQATT and CDR2 SNEGSKA (reference sequence). V lost 2 bases to trimming and J lost 2 bases, with 10 bases between them. CDR3 DNA: TGCAGTGCTAGAACAGTGCTTCCCTACGAGCAGTACGTC. This gives the protein CSARTVLPYEQYV.

This clonotype was counted only a few times. The rearrangement uses TRBV10-2 and TRBJ1-2, with D unresolved. This CDR3 contains 12 residues. Germline values: CDR1 WSHSY, CDR2 SAAADI. Trimming pared 8 bases from V and 2 bases from J, leaving 9 bases between. CDR3 amino acids: CASRPQNYGYTF. Written as DNA, the CDR3 is TGCGCCAGCCGACCCCAAAACTATGGCTACACCTTC.